A single T cell receptor beta chain is shown here with its context. What it binds is unknown. This specimen belongs to a study of T cells in narcolepsy. Study summary: Patients with NT1 or NT2 and healthy control donors were enrolled.

Sequenced by immunoSEQ multiplex PCR; TCRdb stores in-frame clones only, minus some. The sample consists of about 22,000 clones, roughly four fifths of them appearing once. CDR3 length equals 15 residues. Germline assignment: CDR1 MNHNS and CDR2 SASEGT. Deletions cut 2 bases from V and 4 bases from J, with 14 bases between. Whole-study results and caveats: Autoreactive clonotypes reportedly recurred in blood of same and different patients, not controls. Comparing one patient's CSF and blood CD4+ clonotypes highlighted HCRT- and TRIB2-specific autoreactive clonotypes.

The receptor comes from a human donor in good health. The rearrangement uses TRBV6-1 and TRBJ1-1, with D hard to call. Source material: memory (CD45RA-) CD4+ T cells from blood. CDR3 residues: CASSEHWGGGTEAFF. DNA of the CDR3: TGTGCCAGCAGTGAACACTGGGGAGGTGGCACTGAAGCTTTCTTT.